A selection of T cell receptor beta chains follows, all from one sample in a study of shared clonotypes between healthy human individuals. Measured with immunoSEQ multiplex PCR; TCRdb has only the in-frame clones, and not every one. The sample carries roughly 2 million clones, approximately 94% recorded once. Sequencing was performed on naive CD8+ T cells sorted from blood. These receptors came from a man younger than 35 in good health. The CDR3 runs from the conserved cysteine through the conserved F or W. D genes are given only for firm matches. For some rows the clone size is stated as once, few or many, or as a class when expanded; others skip it.

-	-	TRBV11-3	TRBJ2-1	CASSLGPGSNNEQFF	TGTGCCAGCAGCTTAGGCCCGGGGAGCAACAATGAGCAGTTCTTC
TRBD1	-	TRBV9	TRBJ2-2	CASSVERDSYTTGELFF	TGTGCCAGCAGCGTAGAGAGGGACAGTTACACCACCGGGGAGCTGTTTTTT
-	-	TRBV6-5	TRBJ2-3	CASTHLAEGTDTQYF	TGTGCCAGCACCCATTTGGCAGAAGGCACAGATACGCAGTATTTT
-	-	TRBV6-1	TRBJ2-7	CASSERADSYEQYF	TGTGCCAGCAGTGAACGGGCAGACTCCTACGAGCAGTACTTC
TRBD2	-	TRBV4-1	TRBJ2-5	CASSQGRLAGGFETQYF	TGCGCCAGCAGCCAAGGGAGACTAGCGGGGGGGTTTGAGACCCAGTACTTC
-	-	TRBV15	TRBJ2-7	CATSLGRGYEQYF	TGTGCCACCAGCCTGGGCCGGGGCTACGAGCAGTACTTC
-	-	TRBV29-1	TRBJ2-7	CSVHTESYEQYF	TGCAGCGTCCATACAGAGTCCTACGAGCAGTACTTC
TRBD2	-	TRBV7-2	TRBJ2-1	CASSLTGGSSYNEQFF	TGTGCCAGCAGCCTCACCGGGGGGAGCTCCTACAATGAGCAGTTCTTC
TRBD2	-	TRBV7-2	TRBJ2-3	CASSLGTRTSGTGEDTQYF	TGTGCCAGCAGCTTAGGGACCAGGACTAGCGGTACGGGGGAGGATACGCAGTATTTT
-	-	TRBV5-8	TRBJ1-4	CASSLARGGYGSATNEKLFF	TGTGCCAGCAGCTTGGCAAGAGGGGGGTACGGCTCTGCAACTAATGAAAAACTGTTTTTT
-	once	TRBV6-1	TRBJ2-7	CASSGQSHEQYF	TGTGCCAGCTCCGGACAGAGCCACGAGCAGTACTTC
-	-	TRBV5-1	TRBJ1-5	CASSLGGGQPQHF	TGCGCCAGCAGCTTGGGAGGGGGTCAGCCCCAGCATTTT
TRBD2	-	TRBV29-1	TRBJ2-7	CSVEPTTTSGAEQYF	TGCAGCGTTGAACCGACCACGACTAGCGGAGCTGAGCAGTACTTC
-	-	TRBV27	TRBJ1-5	CASSLDRDYQPQHF	TGTGCCAGCAGTTTGGACCGAGATTATCAGCCCCAGCATTTT
-	-	TRBV7-2	TRBJ2-3	CASSLEAGGLDTQYF	TGTGCCAGCAGCTTAGAGGCTGGGGGTTTGGATACGCAGTATTTT
-	-	TRBV28	TRBJ2-1	CASSFRAGLTYNEQFF	TGTGCCAGCAGTTTCCGGGCAGGGCTAACCTACAATGAGCAGTTCTTC
-	-	TRBV5-1	TRBJ2-5	CASSLDRATEVPQETQYF	TGCGCCAGCAGCTTGGACAGGGCTACGGAGGTTCCCCAAGAGACCCAGTACTTC
-	-	TRBV19	TRBJ2-7	CASSMQGGIEQYF	TGTGCCAGTAGTATGCAGGGGGGGATCGAGCAGTACTTC
TRBD1	-	TRBV10-3	TRBJ1-1	CAISESPGDREVTEAFF	TGTGCCATCAGTGAGTCCCCCGGGGACAGGGAGGTCACTGAAGCTTTCTTT
-	-	TRBV5-4	TRBJ1-1	CASTLVPNTEAFF	TGTGCCAGCACCCTGGTCCCGAACACTGAAGCTTTCTTT
TRBD1	-	TRBV6-5	TRBJ2-7	CASSYPTGVSYEQYF	TGTGCCAGCAGTTACCCGACAGGGGTCTCCTACGAGCAGTACTTC
TRBD2	-	TRBV6-5	TRBJ2-7	CASSPITSGEQYF	TGTGCCAGCAGTCCGATTACTAGCGGCGAGCAGTACTTC
-	once	TRBV27	TRBJ2-3	CASSLRDSTDTQYF	TGTGCCAGCAGTTTGAGAGACAGTACAGATACGCAGTATTTT
-	-	TRBV6-5	TRBJ2-2	CASSYTANTGELFF	TGTGCCAGCAGTTACACAGCGAACACCGGGGAGCTGTTTTTT
TRBD1	-	TRBV5-6	TRBJ2-7	CASSLGPGTGVYEQYF	TGTGCCAGCAGCTTGGGCCCCGGGACAGGGGTCTACGAGCAGTACTTC
-	-	TRBV5-1	TRBJ1-1	CASSLGYRGQSMNTEAFF	TGCGCCAGCAGCTTGGGATATCGGGGGCAATCGATGAACACTGAAGCTTTCTTT
-	-	TRBV4-1	TRBJ1-3	CASSQAGGSGNTIYF	TGCGCCAGCAGCCAAGCCGGGGGCTCTGGAAACACCATATATTTT
-	-	TRBV28	TRBJ1-5	CASTPPRGSQPQHF	TGTGCCAGCACCCCACCCCGGGGGAGTCAGCCCCAGCATTTT
TRBD1	-	TRBV2	TRBJ1-1	CASRGQGGTEAFF	TGTGCCAGCAGGGGACAGGGTGGGACTGAAGCTTTCTTT
-	once	TRBV7-9	TRBJ1-5	CASSLGQGIQPQHF	TGTGCCAGCAGCTTAGGGCAGGGCATTCAGCCCCAGCATTTT
-	-	TRBV18	TRBJ2-6	CASSPTGSGANVLTF	TGTGCCAGCTCACCGACCGGGTCTGGGGCCAACGTCCTGACTTTC
-	-	TRBV5-4	TRBJ2-3	CASSPLTGAGVDTQYF	TGTGCCAGCAGCCCCTTGACAGGCGCAGGGGTAGATACGCAGTATTTT
-	-	TRBV10-1	TRBJ2-7	CASSSEAFDNSYEQYF	TGCGCCAGCAGTAGTGAGGCATTCGACAACTCCTACGAGCAGTACTTC
-	-	TRBV5-1	TRBJ2-3	CASSLAEVLRTDTQYF	TGCGCCAGCAGCTTGGCCGAGGTCCTCCGCACAGATACGCAGTATTTT
-	-	TRBV2	TRBJ2-7	CASSEGDTFYEQYF	TGTGCCAGCAGCGAGGGGGACACGTTCTACGAGCAGTACTTC
-	-	TRBV4-3	TRBJ2-3	CASSQLASADTDTQYF	TGCGCCAGCAGCCAATTAGCTAGCGCCGACACAGATACGCAGTATTTT
-	-	TRBV4-3	TRBJ2-7	CASSQDIGSYEQYF	TGCGCCAGCAGCCAAGATATAGGGTCCTACGAGCAGTACTTC
TRBD1	-	TRBV2	TRBJ2-3	CASSQDRATDTQYF	TGTGCCAGCAGTCAGGACAGGGCAACAGATACGCAGTATTTT
-	-	TRBV2	TRBJ1-1	CASRPPEGTEAFF	TGTGCCAGCAGACCCCCGGAGGGAACTGAAGCTTTCTTT
TRBD2	-	TRBV7-9	TRBJ2-5	CASSSGTSGLQETQYF	TGTGCCAGCAGCTCCGGGACTAGCGGCCTCCAAGAGACCCAGTACTTC
-	-	TRBV6-1	TRBJ2-7	CASSLEEALSYEQYF	TGTGCCAGCAGCCTCGAGGAGGCGCTCTCCTACGAGCAGTACTTC
TRBD1	-	TRBV5-6	TRBJ2-7	CASSLKGQGLSYEQYF	TGTGCCAGCAGCTTAAAGGGACAGGGCCTTTCCTACGAGCAGTACTTC
-	-	TRBV4-1	TRBJ1-1	CASSRSRGEPMNTEAFF	TGCGCCAGCAGCCGATCTAGGGGGGAGCCTATGAACACTGAAGCTTTCTTT
TRBD1	few	TRBV10-1	TRBJ1-4	CASSDTSGQGANEKLFF	TGCGCCAGCAGTGATACCTCCGGCCAGGGGGCGAATGAAAAACTGTTTTTT
-	-	TRBV7-9	TRBJ1-5	CASSFPAQHF	TGTGCCAGCAGCTTCCCGGCCCAGCATTTT
TRBD1	-	TRBV4-3	TRBJ1-2	CASSQEPGQGRGYTF	TGCGCCAGCAGCCAAGAGCCGGGACAGGGAAGAGGCTACACCTTC
-	-	TRBV2	TRBJ2-7	CASSGAAYEQYF	TGTGCCAGCAGTGGGGCAGCCTACGAGCAGTACTTC
-	-	TRBV2	TRBJ1-3	CASSEGHSGSGNTIYF	TGTGCCAGCAGTGAGGGACATTCGGGGTCTGGAAACACCATATATTTT
-	-	TRBV7-9	TRBJ2-7	CASSLGPLYEQYF	TGTGCCAGCAGCTTAGGACCGCTCTACGAGCAGTACTTC